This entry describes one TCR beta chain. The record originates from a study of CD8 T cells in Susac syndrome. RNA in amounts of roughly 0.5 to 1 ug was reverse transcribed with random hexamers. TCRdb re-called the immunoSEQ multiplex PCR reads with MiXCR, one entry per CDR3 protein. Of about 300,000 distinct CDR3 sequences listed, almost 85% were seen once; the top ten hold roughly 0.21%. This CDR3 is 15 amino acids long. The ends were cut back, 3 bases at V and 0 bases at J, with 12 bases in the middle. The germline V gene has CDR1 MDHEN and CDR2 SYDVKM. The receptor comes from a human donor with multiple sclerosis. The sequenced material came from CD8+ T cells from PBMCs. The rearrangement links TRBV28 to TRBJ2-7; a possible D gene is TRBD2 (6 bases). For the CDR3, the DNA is TGTGCCAGCAGTTTGGAGGGCATACGCTCCTACGAGCAGTACTTC. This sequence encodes CASSLEGIRSYEQYF.